This TCR beta chain appears in the sequencing data of a study of cytotoxic CD8 clonotypes in ibrutinib-treated CLL. Study context: The study included 11 relapsed/refractory and more than 14 treatment-naive patients; roughly 18 had IGHV unmutated disease. 25 or so partial and 2 complete responses; at median approximately 68 months, approximately 15 remitted, some twelve progressed.

This clone was detected a few times. Its cognate antigen is unknown. Whole-study results and caveats: Public clonotypes were seen rarely and were contracted or stable on treatment. Sustained-remission and progressing patients' sampling times differed.

Sequencing was performed with immunoSEQ multiplex PCR; in TCRdb, only in-frame clones are kept and a portion is missing. The repertoire consists of about 330,000 clones, with over 55% occurring once and the leading ten covering roughly 6%. The sequenced sample was PBMCs, obtained after 36 months of ibrutinib treatment. The TCR was taken from a human donor with chronic lymphocytic leukemia.

CDR3 bases: TGTGCCACCAGCAGACAGGGGGGGAGCAATCAGCCCCAGCATTTT. Its protein product is CATSRQGGSNQPQHF. J is TRBJ1-5 and V is TRBV15; 7 bases match TRBD1. Germline trimming cut 2 bases from V and 1 base from J; bases unmatched to any gene: 2. The CDR3 spans 15 residues. Germline V gene lookup returns CDR1 LNHNV and CDR2 YYDKDF (reference sequence).